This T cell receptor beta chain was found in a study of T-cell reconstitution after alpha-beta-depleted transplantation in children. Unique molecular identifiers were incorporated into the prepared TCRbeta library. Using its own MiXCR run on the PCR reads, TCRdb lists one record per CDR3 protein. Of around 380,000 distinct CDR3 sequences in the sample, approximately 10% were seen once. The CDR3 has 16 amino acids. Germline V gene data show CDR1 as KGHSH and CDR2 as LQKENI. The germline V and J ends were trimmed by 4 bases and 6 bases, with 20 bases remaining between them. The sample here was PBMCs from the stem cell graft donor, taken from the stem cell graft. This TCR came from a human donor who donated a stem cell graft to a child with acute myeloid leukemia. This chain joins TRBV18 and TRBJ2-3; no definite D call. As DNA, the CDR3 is TGTGCCAGCTCACAGAGTGGGTCACTGGTCGTTGATACGCAGTATTTT. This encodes CASSQSGSLVVDTQYF.